The clone carrying this T cell receptor beta chain appeared many times. Its antigen is still unknown. TCRdb independently ran MiXCR on the reads; one entry per CDR3 protein. The sample includes 250,000 to 300,000 distinct CDR3 sequences, approximately 15% of them seen just once. The record originates from a study of T cell repertoires in cytomegalovirus infection. Background on the study: Public TCR beta signature analysis indicated the presence of both CMV infection and matching HLA type. Whole-study findings and limits: There were HLA-C-restricted CMV-specific TCR beta clonotypes dominating the ex vivo response. The cumulative frequency of public TCR beta families distinguished individuals who carried CMV together with the relevant HLA.

Trimming removed 4 bases from V and 7 bases from J; junction bases left unmatched: 7. From germline, CDR1 is SGHTA and CDR2 FQGNSA. The CDR3 covers 14 residues. This clonotype originated in a human donor in good health (CMV status not recorded). Some clones in this sample may be carry-over from other donors' samples. The sample taken for sequencing was PBMCs. The chain employs TRBV7-2 and TRBJ2-3, with 8 bases lining up with TRBD2. Written as DNA, the CDR3 is TGTGCCAGCAGCTGGGGAACTAGCGGCAATACGCAGTATTTT. Amino acids: CASSWGTSGNTQYF.